One T cell receptor (beta chain) is described in this entry. The antigen remains unidentified. The TCR beta cDNA libraries carried unique molecular identifiers. Input amounts of roughly 0.85 to 10 million T cells were used. These gave about 500,000 cDNA molecules, so each molecule approximated one T cell. From the PCR reads, TCRdb called clonotypes with MiXCR, one entry per CDR3 protein. The data hold about 770,000 distinct CDR3 sequences, with about 45% observed a single time. The CDR3 is made up of 13 amino acids. Germline values: CDR1 SQVTM, CDR2 ANQGSEA. Germline trimming cut 7 bases from V and 1 base from J; bases unmatched to any gene: 5. The data were obtained in a study of post-analysis software for immune sequencing data. General observations from the study: TRBV5-6, TRBV5-1 and TRBV20-1 belonged to a set of about 5 TRBV segments that were more frequent in patients than controls. Those with multiple sclerosis, the patient group, showed significantly lower normalized Chao1 diversity than controls. F measure clustering grouped samples strongly by preparation batch.

What was sequenced was blood. This sequence originates from a girl aged 10 to 17 with multiple sclerosis. The J gene is TRBJ1-1, the V gene TRBV29-1; 8 bases map to TRBD1. The CDR3 DNA reads as TGCAGCGCCGGACAGGGACCGAACACTGAAGCTTTCTTT. This encodes CSAGQGPNTEAFF.